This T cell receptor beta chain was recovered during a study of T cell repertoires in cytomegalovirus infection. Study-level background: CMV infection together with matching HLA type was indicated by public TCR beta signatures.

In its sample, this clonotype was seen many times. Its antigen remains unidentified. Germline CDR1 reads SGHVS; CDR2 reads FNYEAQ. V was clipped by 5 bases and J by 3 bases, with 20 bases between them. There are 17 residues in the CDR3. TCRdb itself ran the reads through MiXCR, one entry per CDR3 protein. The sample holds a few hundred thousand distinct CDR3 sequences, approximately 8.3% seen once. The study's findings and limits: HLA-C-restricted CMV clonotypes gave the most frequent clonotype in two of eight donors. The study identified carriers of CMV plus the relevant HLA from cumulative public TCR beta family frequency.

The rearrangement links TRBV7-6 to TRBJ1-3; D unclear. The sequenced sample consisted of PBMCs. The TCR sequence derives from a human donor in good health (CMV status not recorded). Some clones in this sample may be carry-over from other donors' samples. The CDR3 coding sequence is TGTGCCAGCAGCGACGACAAGCTGGCCCTCTTTGGAAACACCATATATTTT. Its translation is CASSDDKLALFGNTIYF.